Included here is one T cell receptor beta chain sequence, with context. This clone was observed a handful of times. This receptor's antigen is unknown. No quality values exist for individual bases; no much larger clone is one base distant. V and J are truncated by 0 bases and 5 bases respectively, leaving an intervening sequence of 10 bases. In the germline V gene, CDR1 corresponds to LGHNA and CDR2 to YSLEER. Taken from cysteine to phenylalanine, the CDR3 has 14 residues. Solely the CDR3 DNA is kept, with 42 bases framed from the first base. This record belongs to a study of beta chain features in type 1 diabetes listed by TCRdb under 2018. Notes on the research overall: Patients and healthy donors did not differ in mean age, gender distribution, total cell number or subset yield. A total of 100 million to 110 million sorted cells were examined across all samples, and a strong correlation was observed between cell number per subset and RNA yield. Naive and central memory subsets were obtained from all 28 donors, but regulatory and stem cell-like memory subsets were isolated from only 8 patients and about 8 healthy donors. The study compared TCRB repertoires of sorted circulating CD4+ T cell subsets between recently diagnosed type 1 diabetes patients and matched healthy donors.

A single peripheral blood draw of about 116 mL on average was collected from each donor into heparinised tubes. Using a panel that included CD45RO, CCR7, CD25, CD127, CD95 and CD27, naive, central memory, regulatory and stem cell-like memory CD4+ T cells were sorted on a BD FACSAria II. Every sorted population had a purity above 95%. PBMCs were isolated immediately by Lymphoprep density gradient centrifugation and stained directly without culture. So that batch effects would be minimized, each experiment stained and sorted samples in pairs, pairing one healthy donor with one patient. The High Capacity cDNA Reverse Transcription Kit was used to reverse transcribe all of the isolated RNA, meaning that expressed TCRB transcripts were what got sequenced. Deep immunoSEQ sequencing was applied to naive, central memory and regulatory T cell samples, giving an average of approximately 4 million total reads per sample. After sorted cells were lysed in RLT buffer, RNA was extracted with DNase-treated RNeasy Micro or Mini kits, with the choice depending on cell number. To prevent cross-contamination, each cell subset was processed individually, whereas patient and healthy donor samples were processed jointly. The immunoSEQ multiplex PCR was used to amplify TCRB sequences from cDNA, yielding 87-bp fragments that span the CDR3 region. Sequencing of the amplicons was performed on the Illumina HiSeq platform. Under the source paper's analysis protocol: Synthetic template baselines were used to correct PCR bias computationally, reads within Hamming distance 2 were collapsed together, and singletons that could not be merged were discarded. By aligning reads against IMGT, V, D and J genes, CDR3 length, and insertions or deletions at six rearrangement sites were assigned. Clonotype counts were normalized to sorted cell number within each subset before computing true diversity and Gini coefficients with the tcR R package. The overlap coefficient, calculated on TCRB nucleotide sequences, was used to measure repertoire sharing. TCRdb limited this immuneACCESS table to in-frame rearrangements with V and J called. A share of clones is missing; checked studies link under half to unresolved V genes, and the rest is unexplained. That table supplies the V and J calls and clone size; D and trimming were determined from the DNA. Present in this sample are roughly 130,000 clones, 9% to 9.5% of which were seen just once. The ten biggest clones cover about 0.68% of the sample.

Results the study describes overall, beyond this receptor: The naive, central memory and regulatory TCRB repertoires appeared to resemble one another more closely among patients than among healthy donors. A moderate but significant shortening of TCRB CDR3 length was observed in type 1 diabetes patients in all four CD4+ subsets. PCR may preferentially amplify shorter templates, but because patient and control samples were amplified and corrected together, any resulting skew would affect both groups equally. At VDJ recombination sites, patients with type 1 diabetes made fewer insertions and deleted more nucleotides, a pattern implying thymic rearrangement abnormalities. Because cDNA was sequenced instead of genomic DNA, highly expressing activated cells could be over-represented, though the groups showed no difference in activation or CD3 levels. Because small numbers of individuals were included in the HLA sub-analyses, any influence of HLA type on TCRB rearrangement was left unresolved.

The rearranged segments are TRBV4-3 and TRBJ1-2; a confident D gene designation cannot be given. The specimen sequenced was central memory CD4+ T cells from blood. The TCR comes from a man between 18 and 29 years old in good health. CDR3 protein: CASSQDRAGYGYTF. The DNA is as follows: TGCGCCAGCAGCCAAGATAGAGCGGGGTATGGCTACACCTTC.